What follows are 9 T cell receptor beta chains derived from one specimen sequenced in a study of PD-1 blockade in mismatch repair-deficient tumors. Profiling relied on immunoSEQ multiplex PCR, and the TCRdb table lists in-frame clones only, not all of them. The repertoire holds tens of thousands of clones, around 80% seen once, with around 3.4% in the top ten. The source was peripheral blood, collected 4 weeks after starting pembrolizumab. These receptors were taken from an adult with mismatch repair-deficient cancer.

The rearrangement joins TRBV5-1 to TRBJ2-7, with 9 bases fitting TRBD2. The CDR3 length is 15 residues. Germline V CDR1 and CDR2: SGHRS, YFSETQ. The J segment lost 4 bases and the V segment lost 2 bases, leaving 7 bases of the junction unmatched. The DNA for the CDR3 is TGCGCCAGCAGCTTCCTAGCGGGGCCCTCTTACGAGCAGTACTTC. As protein: CASSFLAGPSYEQYF.

The chain carries TRBV27 and TRBJ2-1; possibly TRBD1 for D (7 bases). The CDR3 is 16 amino acids. With 6 bases removed from V and 6 bases from J, the gap between germline ends came to 21 bases. CDR1 and CDR2 (germline): MNHEY, SMNVEV (reference sequence). CDR3 amino acids: CASRVGGRGLGNEQFF. The CDR3 region has the DNA TGTGCCAGCAGGGTAGGGGGCCGGGGGCTAGGCAATGAGCAGTTCTTC.

The chain couples TRBV7-2 to TRBJ2-7; D unresolved. Germline lookup yields CDR1 SGHTA and CDR2 FQGNSA. Between the trimmed V and J ends, which lost 4 bases and 2 bases, there was a span of 9 bases. CDR3 length equals 13 residues. The CDR3 loop is CASSYIAAYEQYF. CDR3 nucleotides: TGTGCCAGCAGCTATATAGCCGCCTACGAGCAGTACTTC.

This rearrangement joins TRBV4-1 to TRBJ2-1; no definite D call. With 0 bases removed from V and 2 bases from J, the gap between germline ends came to 5 bases. There are 14 residues in the CDR3. Germline CDR1 reads MGHRA; CDR2 reads YSYEKL. The CDR3 coding sequence is TGCGCCAGCAGCCAAGACTTTACCTACAATGAGCAGTTCTTC. Protein sequence: CASSQDFTYNEQFF.

This chain joins TRBV7-9 and TRBJ1-1; no reliable D call. The CDR3 length is 15 residues. Germline lookup yields CDR1 SEHNR and CDR2 FQNEAQ (reference sequence). Trimming stripped 7 bases from V and 6 bases from J, with 21 bases between. CDR3 loop: CASTELEGARSEAFF. Here the CDR3 DNA reads TGTGCCAGCACCGAGCTAGAGGGAGCACGGTCTGAAGCTTTCTTT.

The chain links TRBV5-1 to TRBJ1-5, with TRBD1 matching 10 bases. V trimming: 4 bases; J trimming: 6 bases; junction bases outside the gene matches: 4. Germline V lookup: CDR1 SGHRS, CDR2 YFSETQ. The CDR3 loop spans 14 amino acids. In DNA, the CDR3 is TGCGCCAGCAGCCCGACAGGGGGCGGTCAGCCCCAGCATTTT. Translation gives CASSPTGGGQPQHF.

The chain has TRBV13 and TRBJ1-1; a possible D gene is TRBD1 (6 bases). The germline V and J ends were trimmed by 6 bases and 1 base, with 15 bases remaining between them. CDR3 length: 15 residues. Germline V lookup: CDR1 PRHDT, CDR2 FYEKMQ (reference sequence). CDR3 protein: CASRLQTGTNTEAFF. CDR3 in DNA: TGTGCCAGCAGGCTCCAGACAGGCACGAACACTGAAGCTTTCTTT.

CDR3 sequence reads: CASSSAYTGANVLTF. DNA for the CDR3: TGTGCCAGCAGTTCGGCTTACACGGGGGCCAACGTCCTGACTTTC. The chain uses TRBV27 and TRBJ2-6; D unclear. Trimming pared 4 bases from V and 4 bases from J, leaving 11 bases between. This CDR3 region has 15 residues. Germline values: CDR1 MNHEY, CDR2 SMNVEV (reference sequence).

This chain links TRBV6-6 with TRBJ1-1, with unresolved D. Trimming cost V 2 bases and J 2 bases, with 6 bases left between them. CDR3 length: 13 amino acids. Germline V gene sequence: CDR1 MNHNY, CDR2 SVGAGI (reference sequence). CDR3 sequence (DNA): TGTGCCAGCAGTTACCCAATTAACACTGAAGCTTTCTTT. It translates to CASSYPINTEAFF.